The 25 T cell receptor beta chains presented below share a single source sample, sequenced in a study of T cells in Graves' hyperthyroidism and ophthalmopathy. Amplification of TCR beta CDR3 regions used RNA as the template. First-round RT-PCR with HTBI primers amplified the TCR CDR3 region. TCRdb re-derived calls from the multiplex PCR reads in MiXCR, one entry per CDR3 protein. Found here are 200,000 to 300,000 distinct CDR3 sequences, over 20% of them singletons; the top ten hold under 40%. Sequenced: blood. The receptors here all came from a woman aged 40 to 49 with Graves' ophthalmopathy.

V and J are TRBV20-1 and TRBJ2-5; 9 positions match TRBD2. The CDR3 runs 13 residues. The ends lost 4 bases at V and 5 bases at J; junction bases unmatched: 5. Germline assignment: CDR1 DFQATT and CDR2 SNEGSKA (reference sequence). The CDR3 region is CSAIGLAGETQYF. Here the CDR3 DNA reads TGCAGTGCTATCGGGCTAGCGGGGGAGACCCAGTACTTC.

This clonotype was recorded many times. This chain links TRBV30 with TRBJ1-5; D ambiguous. V was cut by 0 bases and J by 6 bases, with 12 bases left in between. CDR1 and CDR2 from the germline V gene are GTSNPN and SVGIG (reference sequence). The CDR3 has 14 amino acids. CDR3 in amino acids: CAWSVSKASQPQHF. Here the CDR3 DNA reads TGTGCCTGGAGTGTAAGTAAGGCGAGTCAGCCCCAGCATTTT.

V usage is TRBV9 and J usage is TRBJ2-1, with 9 positions matching TRBD2. Germline V lookup: CDR1 SGDLS, CDR2 YYNGEE. This CDR3 spans 16 amino acids. The J segment lost 2 bases and the V segment lost 3 bases, leaving 6 bases of the junction unmatched. DNA of the CDR3: TGTGCCAGCAGCGAGCGACTAGCGGCCGCCTACAATGAGCAGTTCTTC. Protein: CASSERLAAAYNEQFF.

Ten or more counts support this clonotype. The V and J genes are TRBV3-1 and TRBJ2-5; 8 bases fit TRBD1. The V gene's germline CDR1 is LGHDT and CDR2 YNNKEL (reference sequence). V lost 6 bases and J lost 5; bases outside the gene matches: 11. This CDR3 has 15 amino acids. CDR3 in DNA: TGTGCCAGCAGGCCCATTGGGACAGGAGGTGAGACCCAGTACTTC. It encodes CASRPIGTGGETQYF.

This clonotype was seen a handful of times. The CDR3 region is CASSYSGLQAFF. Here the CDR3 DNA reads TGTGCCAGCAGTTACTCTGGTTTGCAGGCTTTCTTT. The chain is built from TRBV6-2 or TRBV6-3 and TRBJ1-1; no clear D gene. This CDR3 is built from 12 residues. The V gene lost 0 bases and the J gene lost 11 bases, with 10 bases spanning the gap. Germline V gives CDR1 MNHEY, CDR2 SVGEGT.

This clonotype was observed a few times. The genes are TRBV4-1 and TRBJ2-2; D perhaps matches TRBD2 (6 bases). The germline CDR1 and CDR2 sequences are MGHRA and YSYEKL. The CDR3 runs 16 residues. Trimming stripped 8 bases from V and 4 bases from J, with 20 bases between. This chain's CDR3 is CASRPWGGDGTGELFF. The DNA for the CDR3 is TGCGCCAGCCGGCCTTGGGGAGGAGACGGCACCGGGGAGCTGTTTTTT.

V is TRBV5-6 and J is TRBJ1-2, with 10 nucleotides matching TRBD1. The ends lost 4 bases at V and 5 bases at J; junction bases unmatched: 11. Germline-derived CDR1 and CDR2 are SGHDT and YYEEEE. This CDR3 comprises 16 residues. The CDR3 reads CASSPGTGVIVYGYTF. Written as DNA, the CDR3 is TGTGCCAGCAGCCCGGGGACAGGGGTGATCGTATATGGCTACACCTTC.

This chain connects TRBV6-1 to TRBJ2-7, with 9 bases fitting TRBD1. Germline V CDR1 and CDR2: MNHNS, SASEGT. The CDR3 has 15 amino acids. Trimming took 2 bases from V and 4 from J; bases not matched to a gene: 6. CDR3 loop: CASSEQQGAWYEQYF. CDR3 bases: TGTGCCAGCAGTGAACAACAGGGGGCCTGGTACGAGCAGTACTTC.

This clonotype was observed at least ten times. The rearrangement joins TRBV2 to TRBJ2-5, with D hard to call. The CDR3 extends over 15 amino acids. Trimming cost V 6 bases and J 4 bases, with 18 bases left between them. Germline V gene lookup returns CDR1 SNHLY and CDR2 FYNNEI. The DNA for the CDR3 is TGTGCCAGCAGGGAGTCGGCAGGTTCGGTAGAGACCCAGTACTTC. Its translation is CASRESAGSVETQYF.

The table lists this clonotype with many counts. The CDR3 sequence is CASRVLDRNNSPLHF. For the CDR3, the DNA is TGTGCCAGCAGAGTGTTGGACAGGAATAATTCACCCCTCCACTTT. This chain links TRBV6-1 with TRBJ1-6; the match to TRBD1 covers 7 bases. V dropped 6 bases and J dropped 5; count of bases not matched to a gene: 7. Germline-derived CDR1 and CDR2 are MNHNS and SASEGT. The CDR3 has 15 amino acids.

The chain uses TRBV28 and TRBJ1-3; the D gene is possibly TRBD1 (5 bases). Trimming pared 3 bases from V and 0 bases from J, leaving 9 bases between. The germline gives CDR1 MDHEN, CDR2 SYDVKM. CDR3 length: 15 amino acids. In nucleotides, the CDR3 is TGTGCCAGCAGTTTGGGGAGGGGCTCTGGAAACACCATATATTTT. Protein sequence: CASSLGRGSGNTIYF.

The V gene is TRBV27, the J gene TRBJ2-7; 7 nucleotides align to TRBD2. V lost 0 bases, J lost 1 base, and 3 bases stayed unmatched. CDR3 length equals 15 residues. Per germline, CDR1 MNHEY and CDR2 SMNVEV (reference sequence). The CDR3 nucleotides read TGTGCCAGCAGTTTATCGAAGCGGGGATCCTACGAGCAGTACTTC. Translating gives CASSLSKRGSYEQYF.

This clonotype was found many times. The CDR3, as DNA: TGTGCCAGTAGTATAGGGGCACATGACCTCGGGACTGAAGCTTTCTTT. Translated, it gives CASSIGAHDLGTEAFF. The rearrangement uses TRBV19 and TRBJ1-1; no clear D gene. The CDR3 contains 16 residues. Per the germline V gene, CDR1 is LNHDA and CDR2 is SQIVND (reference sequence). Trimming shortened V by 1 base and J by 5 bases, and 17 bases separated the two germline ends.

This sequence joins TRBV24-1 and TRBJ2-7; TRBD1 agrees at 7 bases. After removal of 3 bases from V and 3 bases from J, the junction contained 4 bases not matched to a gene. Germline values: CDR1 KGHDR, CDR2 SFDVKD. The CDR3 totals 14 residues. The CDR3 DNA is TGTGCCACCAGTGATGCACGGACAGGCTACGAGCAGTACTTC. Amino acids: CATSDARTGYEQYF.

This clonotype has at least ten counts. The chain recombines TRBV24-1 with TRBJ2-4; D perhaps matches TRBD2 (6 bases). Trimming stripped 3 bases from V and 6 bases from J, with 11 bases between. This CDR3 is 14 amino acids long. CDR1 and CDR2 (germline): KGHDR, SFDVKD. The CDR3 region has the DNA TGTGCCACCAGTGATACGGGGGTGGGAAACATTCAGTACTTC. Protein product: CATSDTGVGNIQYF.

This clonotype was seen repeatedly, ten times or more. The J gene is TRBJ2-5, the V gene TRBV7-9, with a possible D match to TRBD2 (6 bases). V lost 4 bases to trimming and J lost 0 bases, with 18 bases between them. The germline CDR1 and CDR2 sequences are SEHNR and FQNEAQ (reference sequence). This CDR3 is built from 17 residues. This chain's CDR3 is CASSYSPGLQYQETQYF. The CDR3 nucleotides are TGTGCCAGCAGCTACAGCCCGGGACTCCAGTACCAAGAGACCCAGTACTTC.

This clonotype was picked up many times. This rearrangement joins TRBV29-1 to TRBJ1-2; a weak D match, TRBD1 (6 bases). Per germline, CDR1 SQVTM and CDR2 ANQGSEA. The CDR3 runs to 15 residues. Trimming pared 6 bases from V and 4 bases from J, leaving 21 bases between. CDR3 loop: CSVRGQVPGGYGYTF. The CDR3, as DNA: TGCAGCGTGCGGGGGCAAGTTCCCGGGGGCTATGGCTACACCTTC.

This chain connects TRBV27 to TRBJ1-2, with TRBD1 matching over 7 bases. CDR1 and CDR2 from the germline V gene are MNHEY and SMNVEV (reference sequence). V shed 6 bases, J shed 4 bases, and the junction held 14 bases outside the gene matches. The CDR3 spans 16 residues. The CDR3 DNA reads TGTGCCAGCAGCTCACTCAGGACAGGCATCGGCTATGGCTACACCTTC. It codes for CASSSLRTGIGYGYTF.

This clonotype occurred a few times. The DNA is left out, because the CDR3 cannot be placed on it with certainty; the CDR3 is given as TCRdb lists it. The rearrangement uses TRBV6-6 and TRBJ2-7; TRBD2 was called by the table and not checked on the DNA. CDR1 is MNHNY and CDR2 is SVGAGI in the germline V gene (reference sequence). Termini included, the CDR3 measures 21 amino acids. This CDR3 reads CASSVGTSEAQYFGPGYEQYF.

There are many counts of this clonotype. The chain uses TRBV5-1 and TRBJ1-5; D not resolved. Trimming left V 2 bases short and J 0 bases short, with 9 bases between. This CDR3 region has 15 residues. The germline V gene has CDR1 SGHRS and CDR2 YFSETQ. The CDR3, as DNA: TGCGCCAGCAGCTTAGGCGGAAATAGCAATCAGCCCCAGCATTTT. Translation gives CASSLGGNSNQPQHF.

This clonotype was observed many times. The chain uses TRBV20-1 and TRBJ1-5; D is perhaps TRBD1 (6 bases). Trimming took off 3 bases at V and 5 bases at J, with 14 bases between the two ends. Germline lookup yields CDR1 DFQATT and CDR2 SNEGSKA (reference sequence). The CDR3 extends over 14 amino acids. The CDR3 DNA reads TGCAGTGCTAGCTTGGGAGAGGGGGATCAGCCCCAGCATTTT. Amino acid sequence: CSASLGEGDQPQHF.

This clonotype was found many times. The chain recombines TRBV20-1 with TRBJ2-7; D may be TRBD1 (5 bases). The CDR3 runs to 12 residues. Deletions cut 7 bases from V and 4 bases from J, with 14 bases between. Per germline, CDR1 DFQATT and CDR2 SNEGSKA (reference sequence). CDR3 residues: CSGTPRGYEQYF. In DNA form, the CDR3 reads TGCAGTGGTACGCCAAGGGGTTACGAGCAGTACTTC.

This clonotype was observed at least ten times. The V call is TRBV12-3 or TRBV12-4, the J call TRBJ1-2, with a tentative D call TRBD1 (6 bases). The CDR3 is 15 amino acids. Trimming removed 7 bases at V and 3 bases at J, with 18 bases between. CDR3 bases: TGTGCCAGCACCCTATTGACAGGAATAGACTATGGCTACACCTTC. It codes for CASTLLTGIDYGYTF.

The V call is TRBV12-3 or TRBV12-4, the J call TRBJ2-4; 7 bases align to TRBD2. The ends lost 5 bases at V and 1 base at J; junction bases unmatched: 5. The CDR3 contains 15 residues. The CDR3 region has the DNA TGTGCCAGCAGTCCCGGGGGGACCGCCAAAAACATTCAGTACTTC. Protein sequence: CASSPGGTAKNIQYF.

The J gene is TRBJ2-7, the V gene TRBV6-1; 8 positions agree with TRBD1. Trimming took 10 bases from V and 7 from J; bases not matched to a gene: 6. CDR1 and CDR2 from the germline V gene are MNHNS and SASEGT. This CDR3 has 11 amino acids. The CDR3 nucleotides are TGTGCCACCGACAGGGGACGAGAGCAGTACTTC. This encodes CATDRGREQYF.